This T cell receptor (beta chain) was retrieved from a study of cytomegalovirus exposure and HLA in healthy donors. Study conclusions and caveats: Per a prior analysis, the majority of TCR beta V segments were productive roughly 87% or roughly 30% of the time. Most TCR sequences were rare, but some public TCRs occurred in many donors.

Primers for the PCR totalled 60 Vbeta and 13 Jbeta. Clones were read by immunoSEQ multiplex PCR, and TCRdb kept only the in-frame ones, dropping some. The top ten clones hold about 2.5% of a sample with under 150,000 clones, around 80% of them seen once. A remark on this clone: Antigen specificity is unknown.

Germline CDR1 MNHEY, CDR2 SMNVEV (reference sequence). The CDR3 runs 14 residues. V lost 6 bases and J lost 3; bases outside the gene matches: 5. The source is a boy younger than 10 in good health and CMV-seronegative. V is TRBV27 and J is TRBJ1-5; 7 nucleotides line up with TRBD1. Input material: PBMCs. The CDR3 sequence is CASRGQTNNQPQHF. In nucleotides, the CDR3 is TGTGCCAGCAGGGGACAGACAAACAATCAGCCCCAGCATTTT.